This T cell receptor (beta chain) stems from a study of T cells expressing NK-cell markers. The CDR3 sequence is 17 residues long. CDR1 is DFQATT, CDR2 SNEGSKA, per germline (reference sequence). Findings and limits, study-wide: As a fraction of CD8+ T cells, dominant NKG2C+ clonotypes reached about 1.0-7.0% in more than five donors. In several donors, these clonotypes also led the CD3+CD56-NKG2C+ fraction.

With the 5' RACE reads reprocessed, TCRdb shows one record per CDR3 protein and no DNA. This sample contains a few hundred thousand distinct CDR3 sequences. As concerns this clonotype: What it binds is not known.

Sequences were obtained from blood T cells: a sorted CD56 or NKG2C T cell subset, CD4+ or CD8+ T cells, or bulk PBMC T cells (not recorded which). This chain connects TRBV20-1 to TRBJ2-6; TCRdb outputs TRBD2, but without DNA this stays unchecked. This receptor was obtained from a man aged 18-69 years in good health. The chain's CDR3 is CSARKASPSSGANVLTF.